The T cell receptor (beta chain) under discussion was sequenced for a study of regulatory T cells in long-lasting Graves disease. Regarding time point: newly diagnosed GD, antithyroid drugs for less than 3 months. PBMC RNA was the source of the TCR library. The TCR beta library used iRepertoire HTBI primers with Arm-PCR amplification of CDR3. TCRdb reanalysed the multiplex PCR reads using MiXCR and keeps one entry per CDR3 protein. The sample lists around 450,000 distinct CDR3 sequences, 15% occurring once. The J segment lost 6 bases and the V segment lost 0 bases, leaving 6 bases of the junction unmatched. Germline CDR1 is SGDLS and CDR2 is YYNGEE. This CDR3 contains 14 residues. Study-wide results and caveats: Preferential use of TRBV28, TRBJ1-2 and TRBJ2-5 was seen in persistent disease.

This clonotype was counted ten times or more. Its antigen is currently unknown. A further study also used this sample, focusing on T cells in Graves' hyperthyroidism and ophthalmopathy. Turning to that study: Ophthalmopathy and stable hyperthyroidism were told apart by a 13 V-J model.

This sequence was found in a woman in her forties with Graves disease. The source material was peripheral blood mononuclear cells (PBMCs), sampled at new diagnosis, from a patient treated with antithyroid drugs. The chain uses TRBV9 and TRBJ2-7, with 7 bases lining up with TRBD2. CDR3 region: CASSVGAGEIEQYF. In nucleotides, the CDR3 is TGTGCCAGCAGCGTAGGGGCGGGAGAGATCGAGCAGTACTTC. Supplemented by reference TRBV9 and TRBJ2-7, the full variable domain reads DSGVTQTPKHLITATGQRVTLRCSPRSGDLSVYWYQQSLDQGLQFLIQYYNGEERAKGNILERFSAQQFPDLHSELNLSSLELGDSALYFCASSVGAGEIEQYFGPGTRLTVT.